This T cell receptor beta chain came from a study of shared clonotypes between healthy human individuals. Findings and caveats of the study: Naive CD4 clonotypes overlapped across a handful of donors at roughly 5.1%.

This clone was seen only once. Its antigen is still unknown. One end of the junction varies from germline; a read error may be responsible. CD4+ cell separation produced CD45RA+ naive and CD45RA-negative memory subsets. The CDR3 is made up of 17 amino acids. Germline loops: CDR1 SSHAT, CDR2 FNYEAQ (reference sequence). In the original workflow: Sequence data from immunoSEQ were junction-only and lacked quality scores; consequently, filtering differed. The table came from immunoSEQ multiplex PCR; TCRdb's copy has only in-frame clones and leaves some out. V, J and clone size derive from that table, while D and trimming were established from the DNA sequence. Among 2 million to 2.5 million clones listed, about 94% were seen once.

Sample: naive CD4+ T cells sorted from blood. Noted subset: CD45RA+ positively selected. This sequence originates from a man aged 18 to 29 in good health. The chain carries TRBV7-7 and TRBJ2-7; the D gene is possibly TRBD1 (6 bases). The CDR3 spells CASSLGPGRQGSHEQYF. The CDR3 region has the DNA TGTGCTAGCAGCTTAGGGCCGGGACGGCAGGGGTCCCACGAGCAGTACTTC.